This paragraph reports one T cell receptor beta chain. Its antigen remains unknown. The PCR ran on 60 Vbeta and 13 Jbeta primers. The table came from immunoSEQ multiplex PCR; TCRdb's copy has only in-frame clones and leaves some out. Found here are about 160,000 clones, 82% of them singletons; the top ten hold approximately 1.5%. The data were taken from a study of cytomegalovirus exposure and HLA in healthy donors. Broader study findings: Previously analyzed data showed that most TCR beta V segments were productive at a frequency of about 87% or about 30%. Reportedly, a later analysis found an Asian-associated ancestry cluster had fewer N-insertions than the roughly 700-donor mean. The only immune exposure information that was available was CMV serostatus. Later analysis associated a missense DCLRE1C variant with TCR beta V- and J-gene trimming.

The CDR3 spans 13 residues. V lost 0 bases to trimming and J lost 7 bases, with 7 bases between them. CDR1 is GTSNPN and CDR2 is SVGIG in the germline V gene (reference sequence). This clonotype originated in a girl aged 10-17 years in good health and CMV-seropositive. The chain combines TRBV30 with TRBJ1-6; no clear D gene. The sequencing sample was made of PBMCs. The CDR3 DNA reads as TGTGCCTGGAGTGTGGGAGCCAATTCACCCCTCCACTTT. Its protein product is CAWSVGANSPLHF.